The 6 T cell receptor beta chains presented below share a single source sample, sequenced in a study of T cells in localized non-small cell lung cancer. Only in-frame clones appear in the TCRdb table, and some are missing; sequencing was by immunoSEQ multiplex PCR. The sample shows some 31,000 clones, around four fifths of them seen only once. The sequencing used peripheral blood, collected before any cancer treatment. Every receptor here comes from an older male donor with stage II squamous cell lung carcinoma.

The chain employs TRBV27 and TRBJ1-1; possible D gene TRBD1, 5 bases. V dropped 5 bases and J dropped 11 bases, with 15 bases sitting between them. The germline V gene has CDR1 MNHEY and CDR2 SMNVEV (reference sequence). CDR3 length: 12 residues. The CDR3 nucleotides are TGTGCCAGCAGTCCTAATCAGGGATTGGCTTTCTTT. Residues: CASSPNQGLAFF.

This sequence joins TRBV5-8 and TRBJ2-7, with a weak D call TRBD1 (6 bases). Trimming took 2 bases from V and 2 from J, leaving 11 bases between them. This CDR3 is 14 amino acids long. The germline V gene has CDR1 SGHTS and CDR2 YDEGEE. DNA for the CDR3: TGTGCCAGCAGCTTTAGGGACACAGCCTACGAGCAGTACTTC. This encodes CASSFRDTAYEQYF.

V and J are TRBV5-4 and TRBJ2-1; 12 bases are shared with TRBD2. CDR3 length: 20 amino acids. The junction had 16 bases not matched to a gene; V was cut back by 4 bases and J by 2 bases. Per germline, CDR1 SGHNT and CDR2 YYREEE (reference sequence). CDR3 coding DNA: TGTGCCAGCAGCCGGACAAGGGCTAGCGGGGGGGCCTTAACCTACAATGAGCAGTTCTTC. Amino acid sequence: CASSRTRASGGALTYNEQFF. Together with reference TRBV5-4 and TRBJ2-1, the CDR3 gives the full variable domain: ETGVTQSPTHLIKTRGQQVTLRCSSQSGHNTVSWYQQALGQGPQFIFQYYREEENGRGNFPPRFSGLQFPNYSSELNVNALELDDSALYLCASSRTRASGGALTYNEQFFGPGTRLTVL.

The table lists this clone with a count of one. The chain joins TRBV10-3 to TRBJ2-5, with D unclear. Germline V gene sequence: CDR1 ENHRY, CDR2 SYGVKD. The V gene lost 3 bases and the J gene lost 5 bases, with 13 bases spanning the gap. CDR3 length: 14 residues. The CDR3 sequence is CAISDGKGGETQYF. DNA for the CDR3: TGTGCCATCAGTGATGGGAAAGGTGGGGAGACCCAGTACTTC.

The chain is built from TRBV28 and TRBJ1-1; 9 bases map to TRBD1. Germline loops: CDR1 MDHEN, CDR2 SYDVKM. The CDR3 contains 14 residues. Trimming cost V 4 bases and J 3 bases; bases outside gene matches: 3. CDR3 sequence (DNA): TGTGCCAGCAGTTCGGGACAGGGAGACACTGAAGCTTTCTTT. Translating it yields CASSSGQGDTEAFF.

This rearrangement joins TRBV29-1 to TRBJ1-4, with no clear D. The CDR3 is 16 amino acids. Germline CDR1 SQVTM, CDR2 ANQGSEA. V was shortened by 4 bases and J by 2 bases, with 17 bases between the two germline ends. The CDR3 coding sequence is TGCAGCGTTGCCCCATTATGGCCGGGGACTAATGAAAAACTGTTTTTT. The encoded protein is CSVAPLWPGTNEKLFF.